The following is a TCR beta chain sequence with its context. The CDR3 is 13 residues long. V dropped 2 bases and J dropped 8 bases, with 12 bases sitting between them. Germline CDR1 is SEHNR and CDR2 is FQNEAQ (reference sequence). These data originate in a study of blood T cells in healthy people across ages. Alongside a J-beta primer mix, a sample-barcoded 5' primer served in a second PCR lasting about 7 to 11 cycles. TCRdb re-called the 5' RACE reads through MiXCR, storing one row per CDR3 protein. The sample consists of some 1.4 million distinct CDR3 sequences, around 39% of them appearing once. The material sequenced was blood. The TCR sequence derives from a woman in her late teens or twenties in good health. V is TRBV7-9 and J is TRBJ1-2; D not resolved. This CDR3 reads CASSLSTGEGYTF. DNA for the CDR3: TGTGCCAGCAGCTTATCAACCGGGGAGGGCTACACCTTC.